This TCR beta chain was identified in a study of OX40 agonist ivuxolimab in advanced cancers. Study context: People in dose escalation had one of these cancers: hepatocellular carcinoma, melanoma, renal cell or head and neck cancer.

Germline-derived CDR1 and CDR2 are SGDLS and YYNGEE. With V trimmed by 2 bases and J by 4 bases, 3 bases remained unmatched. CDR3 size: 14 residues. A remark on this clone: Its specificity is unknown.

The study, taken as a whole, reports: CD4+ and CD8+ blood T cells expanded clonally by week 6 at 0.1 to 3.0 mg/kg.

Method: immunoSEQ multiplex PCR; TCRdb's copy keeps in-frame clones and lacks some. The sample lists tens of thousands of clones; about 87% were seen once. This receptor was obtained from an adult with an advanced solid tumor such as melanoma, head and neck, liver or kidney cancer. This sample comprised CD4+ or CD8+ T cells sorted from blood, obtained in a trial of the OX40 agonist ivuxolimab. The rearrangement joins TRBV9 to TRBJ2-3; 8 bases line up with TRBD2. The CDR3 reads CASSVGLGADTQYF. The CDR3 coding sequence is TGTGCCAGCAGCGTGGGACTAGGGGCAGATACGCAGTATTTT.